Here is one T cell receptor (beta chain) with its context. In the source study's methods: Quantification of nucleated cells was approximated via reference gene primer amplification. The protocol was immunoSEQ multiplex PCR, while the TCRdb copy is restricted to in-frame clones and leaves out a portion. That table is the source of V, J and clone size, and D and trimming were worked out from the DNA. The repertoire consists of approximately 170,000 clones, with 84% occurring once and the leading ten covering less than 9%. This entry comes from a study of blood T cell repertoires in COVID-19. At the level of the study: There were acute and convalescent COVID-19 samples, and they came from the United States, Italy and Spain. Nucleic acid was either cDNA or gDNA, and it came from T cells, B-cell-depleted T cells, or PBMCs.

Trimming took 3 bases from V and 0 from J, leaving 8 bases between them. The germline CDR1 and CDR2 sequences are KGHSH and LQKENI. The CDR3 consists of 15 residues. V and J are TRBV18 and TRBJ2-2; D possibly corresponds to TRBD1 (6 bases). This TCR was sampled from a man aged 40-49 years who had recovered from COVID-19. Source material: peripheral blood. CDR3 amino acids: CASSPGATNTGELFF. The CDR3 bases are TGTGCCAGCTCACCGGGGGCTACGAACACCGGGGAGCTGTTTTTT.